This is a list of T cell receptor beta chains from one sample in a study of CD8 T cells in Susac syndrome. TCRdb used MiXCR to reprocess the immunoSEQ multiplex PCR reads, holding one entry per CDR3 protein. The sample includes about 160,000 distinct CDR3 sequences, about 91% seen only once; the top ten take 0.08%. Sequenced: CD4+ T cells from PBMCs. The source is a human donor in good health. Each CDR3 is given with its conserved first and last residue. The D gene is left open where the match is weak. A row's size may be missing; if present it is once, few, many or a size class.

12	TRBV19	TRBJ1-6	-	-	TGTGCCAGTAGTCCGCACCTGCATCCCCTCCACTTT	CASSPHLHPLHF
14	TRBV2	TRBJ2-6	once	-	TGTGCCAGGGGACCGCCGGCCGGGGCCAACGTCCTGACTTTC	CARGPPAGANVLTF
13	TRBV6-2/TRBV6-3	TRBJ2-1	few	-	TGTGCCAGCACCCCGGACAGCTACAATGAGCAGTTCTTC	CASTPDSYNEQFF
12	TRBV2	TRBJ1-1	-	-	TGTGCCAGCAGTGAAGCTCCCAGGGGAGCTTTCTTT	CASSEAPRGAFF
15	TRBV20-1	TRBJ2-7	-	TRBD2	TGCAGTGCTAGAGATCTGGTAGCGGGATCTTACGAGCAGTACTTC	CSARDLVAGSYEQYF
14	TRBV27	TRBJ1-5	once	TRBD1	TGTGCCAGCAGGGGACAGGGATACAATCAGCCCCAGCATTTT	CASRGQGYNQPQHF
14	TRBV5-1	TRBJ2-2	-	-	TGCGCCAGCAGAAGGCTAGAGGATACCGGGGAGCTGTTTTTT	CASRRLEDTGELFF
14	TRBV6-1	TRBJ1-5	-	TRBD1	TGTGCCAGCATCTCAACAGGGGGCAATCAGCCCCAGCATTTT	CASISTGGNQPQHF
15	TRBV10-3	TRBJ2-3	-	TRBD2	TGTGCCATTGCCGCGCTAGCGGGAGGTGGAGATACGCAGTATTTT	CAIAALAGGGDTQYF
15	TRBV7-2	TRBJ1-5	-	-	TGTGCCAGCAGCCGCTGGGGAAATAGCAATCAGCCCCAGCATTTT	CASSRWGNSNQPQHF